The entry below gives a single T cell receptor beta chain sequence along with its context. As yet, its antigen is unknown. TCRalpha and TCRbeta libraries used 5'RACE with constant-segment primers and UMIs. One entry per CDR3 protein, called by TCRdb with MiXCR from the 5' RACE reads. Counted here are around 300,000 distinct CDR3 sequences, approximately 15% occurring once; the ten biggest clones make up 22%. This sample was included in a study of T-cell memory formation after mild COVID-19. Findings and caveats of the study: Clones contracting day 15 to 85 were balanced CD4/CD8; later expanders leaned CD4+.

The sequenced material came from PBMCs or a T cell subset sorted from them (not recorded which). This receptor was obtained from a man aged 18 to 30 who had mild COVID-19 (a few samples of this study predate the infection). Cell type and time point are not known.

The DNA for the CDR3 is TGTGCCAGGGGTGAGCAGTTCTTC. It codes for CARGEQFF. The chain joins TRBV2 to TRBJ2-1, with unresolved D. With 9 bases removed from V and 9 bases from J, the gap between germline ends came to 3 bases. There are 8 residues in the CDR3. Germline CDR1 SNHLY, CDR2 FYNNEI.